This record concerns one TCR beta chain sequence. The antigen is not known. The CDR3 consists of 15 residues. CDR1 is LGHDT and CDR2 is YNNKEL in the germline V gene (reference sequence). Between the trimmed V and J ends, which lost 0 bases and 5 bases, there was a span of 14 bases. This sample's TCRbeta library carried unique molecular identifier barcodes. From the PCR reads, TCRdb called clonotypes with MiXCR, one entry per CDR3 protein. The data hold around 700,000 distinct CDR3 sequences, with under 15% observed a single time. These data come from a study of T-cell reconstitution after alpha-beta-depleted transplantation in children. Points from the study as a whole: Expanded graft clones, several hundred of them, were reportedly the source of alpha-beta T cells about two months after transplant. The high TCRbeta diversity at day 60 in some patients came from surviving recipient T cells and thymic progenitors.

The TCR was taken from a girl between 2 and 10 years old with congenital amegakaryocytic thrombocytopenia, due to receive a stem cell transplant. The chain has TRBV3-1 and TRBJ2-7; D possibly corresponds to TRBD1 (5 bases). The sample consisted of PBMCs, taken before TCRalphabeta/CD19-depleted stem cell transplant. The DNA for the CDR3 is TGTGCCAGCAGCCAAGATTCCCAGGGCTCGGACGAGCAGTACTTC. This codes for CASSQDSQGSDEQYF.